The 25 T cell receptor beta chains listed next were all sequenced from one sample in a study of shared clonotypes between healthy human individuals. In the naive CD8 group, cells lacked CD45RO and were positively selected for CCR7, so terminally differentiated effector memory CD45RA+ cells were left out. Method: immunoSEQ multiplex PCR; TCRdb's copy keeps in-frame clones and lacks some. The sample lists more than 2 million clones; roughly 95% were seen once. Sequences were obtained from naive CD8+ T cells from PBMCs. These receptors were taken from a man younger than 30 in good health. Some clones in this sample may be carry-over from other donors' samples.

This clone was recorded once. V is TRBV14 and J is TRBJ1-1; D gene ambiguous. Germline CDR1 and CDR2: SGHDN and FVKESK. CDR3 length: 13 residues. V shed 4 bases and J shed 4 bases, with 10 bases lying between them. The CDR3 loop is CASSREWSTEAFF. The CDR3 DNA sequence: TGTGCCAGCAGCCGTGAATGGTCCACTGAAGCTTTCTTT.

Note on this clone: This same CDR3 is encoded by further DNA sequences in the sample. The chain links TRBV7-9 to TRBJ2-7; the D is unclear. Germline CDR1 is SEHNR and CDR2 is FQNEAQ (reference sequence). V was clipped by 1 base and J by 6 bases, with 7 bases between them. This CDR3 has 12 residues. The CDR3 DNA is TGTGCCAGCAGCTTAGGATTAGGCGAGCAGTACTTC. Translated: CASSLGLGEQYF. The whole variable domain, remainder taken from reference TRBV7-9 and TRBJ2-7, is DTGVSQNPRHKITKRGQNVTFRCDPISEHNRLYWYRQTLGQGPEFLTYFQNEAQLEKSRLLSDRFSAERPKGSFSTLEIQRTEQGDSAMYLCASSLGLGEQYFGPGTRLTVT.

V and J are TRBV9 and TRBJ2-1; perhaps TRBD2 as D (5 bases). This CDR3 has 15 residues. Trimming left V 4 bases short and J 2 bases short, with 13 bases between. Germline V gene lookup returns CDR1 SGDLS and CDR2 YYNGEE. This CDR3 reads CASSPPGGPYNEQFF. CDR3 coding DNA: TGTGCCAGCAGCCCTCCTGGAGGTCCCTACAATGAGCAGTTCTTC.

This chain links TRBV4-2 with TRBJ2-7; D possibly uses TRBD1 or TRBD2 (5 bases each). The CDR3 has 19 amino acids. Trimming stripped 0 bases from V and 0 bases from J, with 21 bases between. The germline V gene has CDR1 LGHNA and CDR2 YNFKEQ. CDR3 in amino acids: CASSQEGPGADHLSYEQYF. In DNA, the CDR3 is TGTGCCAGCAGCCAAGAGGGGCCCGGAGCGGATCATCTCTCCTACGAGCAGTACTTC.

The rearrangement uses TRBV27 and TRBJ2-5, with D possibly matching TRBD1 (6 bases). CDR3 length: 15 amino acids. Germline CDR1 and CDR2: MNHEY and SMNVEV (reference sequence). The ends were cut back, 5 bases at V and 3 bases at J, with 16 bases in the middle. CDR3 sequence (DNA): TGTGCCAGCAGTGCCTCCCTCAACAGGGAAGAGACCCAGTACTTC. This gives the protein CASSASLNREETQYF.

The genes are TRBV5-6 and TRBJ2-2; D is unclear. The CDR3 covers 16 residues. The germline V gene has CDR1 SGHDT and CDR2 YYEEEE. V shed 1 base and J shed 5 bases, with 15 bases lying between them. The CDR3 reads CASSLTVSLRTGELFF. The DNA of the CDR3 is TGTGCCAGCAGCTTGACAGTTTCCCTCAGGACCGGGGAGCTGTTTTTT.

The genes are TRBV7-9 and TRBJ1-5; the match to TRBD1 covers 7 bases. V lost 5 bases, J lost 6 bases, and 7 bases stayed unmatched. Germline V gene data show CDR1 as SEHNR and CDR2 as FQNEAQ (reference sequence). The CDR3 length is 14 residues. The CDR3 coding sequence is TGTGCCAGCAGCAGGACAGGCCCGGGTCAGCCCCAGCATTTT. It translates to CASSRTGPGQPQHF.

This rearrangement joins TRBV4-3 to TRBJ1-4; 8 nucleotides agree with TRBD1. The CDR3 consists of 14 residues. Germline lookup yields CDR1 LGHNA and CDR2 YSLEER. Germline trimming cut 1 base from V and 8 bases from J; bases unmatched to any gene: 3. The DNA for the CDR3 is TGCGCCAGCAGCCAAGGGACAGGGACGGAAAAACTGTTTTTT. The encoded protein is CASSQGTGTEKLFF.

The chain combines TRBV4-1 with TRBJ2-7; TRBD2 matches at 9 bases. Germline V lookup: CDR1 MGHRA, CDR2 YSYEKL. V dropped 2 bases and J dropped 1; count of bases not matched to a gene: 6. CDR3 size: 16 residues. Here the CDR3 reads CASSQHRLAESYEQYF. Written as DNA, the CDR3 is TGCGCCAGCAGCCAACATCGACTAGCGGAATCCTACGAGCAGTACTTC.

V gene TRBV15 combines with J gene TRBJ2-2, with 10 positions matching TRBD1. Germline lookup yields CDR1 LNHNV and CDR2 YYDKDF (reference sequence). With 5 bases clipped from V and 7 bases from J, the junction kept 4 bases outside the gene matches. The CDR3 length is 14 residues. In DNA, the CDR3 is TGTGCCACCAGCCTGGACAGGGGGAGCGGGGAGCTGTTTTTT. It translates to CATSLDRGSGELFF.

The V call is TRBV27, the J call TRBJ2-5, with 9 positions matching TRBD2. The CDR3 extends over 16 amino acids. Per the germline V gene, CDR1 is MNHEY and CDR2 is SMNVEV (reference sequence). V lost 3 bases, J lost 5 bases, and 10 bases stayed unmatched. This chain's CDR3 is CASSFRTSASWETQYF. The CDR3 region has the DNA TGTGCCAGCAGTTTTCGGACTAGCGCCTCATGGGAGACCCAGTACTTC.

This CDR3 reads CASSSADRGSEVQYF. CDR3 in DNA: TGTGCCAGCAGTTCCGCGGACAGGGGGAGTGAGGTGCAGTACTTC. The rearrangement uses TRBV6-5 and TRBJ2-7; 10 bases are a match to TRBD1. Trimming cost V 4 bases and J 9 bases; bases outside gene matches: 12. This CDR3 has 15 residues. Per the germline V gene, CDR1 is MNHEY and CDR2 is SVGAGI.

The V gene is TRBV7-9, the J gene TRBJ2-1, with TRBD2 matching 9 bases. The germline V gene has CDR1 SEHNR and CDR2 FQNEAQ (reference sequence). J gave up 4 bases and V 5 bases, and 3 bases lay outside the gene matches. The CDR3 length is 14 residues. The CDR3 coding sequence is TGTGCCAGCAGCCGACTAGCGGAATACAATGAGCAGTTCTTC. Encoded protein: CASSRLAEYNEQFF.

This chain connects TRBV4-1 to TRBJ2-1; TRBD2 agrees at 7 bases. The V gene end was trimmed by 1 base and the J gene end by 1 base; junction bases not matched to a gene: 7. CDR3 length equals 17 residues. In germline, CDR1 is MGHRA, CDR2 YSYEKL. This chain's CDR3 is CASSQVSGAVSYNEQFF. The CDR3 DNA reads as TGCGCCAGCAGCCAAGTAAGCGGGGCTGTATCCTACAATGAGCAGTTCTTC.

The gene calls are TRBV9 and TRBJ1-1, with unresolved D. V was trimmed by 7 bases and J by 1 base, leaving 8 bases between them. CDR1 is SGDLS and CDR2 is YYNGEE in the germline V gene. The CDR3 runs 12 residues. CDR3: CASAQGNTEAFF. In nucleotides, the CDR3 is TGTGCCAGCGCGCAAGGGAACACTGAAGCTTTCTTT.

The count of this clone is one. This rearrangement joins TRBV10-2 to TRBJ1-3; 8 bases fit TRBD1. V shed 6 bases and J 4 bases; nucleotides not matched to a gene: 14. This CDR3 has 17 amino acids. Germline loops: CDR1 WSHSY, CDR2 SAAADI. Here the CDR3 reads CASRTRTGNDVGNTIYF. CDR3 in DNA: TGCGCCAGCAGGACCAGGACAGGGAATGATGTAGGAAACACCATATATTTT.

V is TRBV4-2 and J is TRBJ2-1; the match to TRBD2 covers 11 bases. The CDR3 totals 16 residues. From germline, CDR1 is LGHNA and CDR2 YNFKEQ. The V segment lost 2 bases and the J segment 3 bases; nucleotides outside the gene matches: 3. The CDR3 loop reads CASSQTSGSLYNEQFF. CDR3 in DNA: TGTGCCAGCAGCCAAACTAGCGGGAGCCTCTACAATGAGCAGTTCTTC.

The chain carries TRBV18 and TRBJ1-1; 7 nucleotides line up with TRBD1. Trimming took 0 bases from V and 10 from J; bases not matched to a gene: 2. Germline CDR1 is KGHSH and CDR2 is LQKENI. This CDR3 is 12 amino acids long. The DNA for the CDR3 is TGTGCCAGCTCACCACCCAGGGGGTCAGCTTTCTTT. Encoded protein: CASSPPRGSAFF.

This sequence joins TRBV27 and TRBJ2-2; 7 positions agree with TRBD2. Germline trimming cut 6 bases from V and 6 bases from J; bases unmatched to any gene: 13. CDR3 length: 16 amino acids. Germline CDR1 and CDR2: MNHEY and SMNVEV (reference sequence). CDR3 protein: CASSLLGGRGPGELFF. The CDR3 DNA follows: TGTGCCAGCAGCCTCCTCGGGGGGAGAGGTCCCGGGGAGCTGTTTTTT.

The chain recombines TRBV7-9 with TRBJ1-1; D not resolved. CDR1 and CDR2 from the germline V gene are SEHNR and FQNEAQ (reference sequence). The germline V and J ends were trimmed by 3 bases and 2 bases, with 13 bases remaining between them. The CDR3 runs 15 residues. The CDR3, as DNA: TGTGCCAGCAGCTTTGAAAAGACGGGAAACACTGAAGCTTTCTTT. It yields the protein CASSFEKTGNTEAFF. Looking up the rest from reference TRBV7-9 and TRBJ1-1 gives the full variable domain: DTGVSQNPRHKITKRGQNVTFRCDPISEHNRLYWYRQTLGQGPEFLTYFQNEAQLEKSRLLSDRFSAERPKGSFSTLEIQRTEQGDSAMYLCASSFEKTGNTEAFFGQGTRLTVV.

This chain links TRBV4-1 with TRBJ2-7, with TRBD2 identical over 7 bases. The CDR3 is 19 amino acids. V trimming: 4 bases; J trimming: 3 bases; junction bases outside the gene matches: 21. Germline-derived CDR1 and CDR2 are MGHRA and YSYEKL. The chain's CDR3 is CASSPTLTTSRPAIYEQYF. CDR3 coding DNA: TGCGCCAGCAGCCCGACACTGACGACTAGCCGCCCGGCAATCTACGAGCAGTACTTC.

About this clone: Other nucleotide sequences from this sample produce the same CDR3. This chain joins TRBV27 and TRBJ2-1; no definite D call. CDR3 length: 15 residues. Germline V gene lookup returns CDR1 MNHEY and CDR2 SMNVEV (reference sequence). V dropped 0 bases and J dropped 0 bases, with 6 bases sitting between them. DNA of the CDR3: TGTGCCAGCAGTTTATCTCCGAGCTCCTACAATGAGCAGTTCTTC. Amino acids: CASSLSPSSYNEQFF.

This chain links TRBV19 with TRBJ2-7; 9 positions match TRBD1. The germline CDR1 and CDR2 sequences are LNHDA and SQIVND (reference sequence). J gave up 0 bases and V 6 bases, and 9 bases lay outside the gene matches. The CDR3 contains 16 residues. This CDR3 reads CASSHYGTGSSYEQYF. The CDR3 DNA follows: TGTGCCAGTAGCCACTATGGGACAGGGAGCTCCTACGAGCAGTACTTC.

The chain combines TRBV4-3 with TRBJ2-1, with 8 nucleotides matching TRBD2. CDR1 LGHNA and CDR2 YSLEER come from the germline V gene. V lost 0 bases and J lost 7; bases outside the gene matches: 2. The CDR3 covers 14 residues. The CDR3 protein is CASSQDREGNEQFF. CDR3 bases: TGCGCCAGCAGCCAAGATCGGGAGGGGAATGAGCAGTTCTTC.

The CDR3, as DNA: TGTGCCAGCAGCCCCACGGGTGATAACTATGGCTACACCTTC. Amino acid sequence: CASSPTGDNYGYTF. The V call is TRBV5-4, the J call TRBJ1-2; no clear D gene. The CDR3 has 14 residues. The germline V gene encodes CDR1 SGHNT and CDR2 YYREEE (reference sequence). The germline V and J ends were trimmed by 4 bases and 1 base, with 11 bases remaining between them.